A single sample is the source of the 2 T cell receptor beta chains below, sequenced in a study of blood T cell repertoires in COVID-19. Sequencing used immunoSEQ multiplex PCR; TCRdb keeps in-frame clones, though not all of them. Among 200,000 or so clones, about 90% were seen once, and the ten largest hold about 1.9%. The specimen sequenced was peripheral blood. The receptor source for this set is a man aged 40-50 years with active or convalescent COVID-19.

V and J are TRBV7-9 and TRBJ2-7, with a possible D match to TRBD2 (5 bases). Germline-derived CDR1 and CDR2 are SEHNR and FQNEAQ (reference sequence). The CDR3 length is 14 residues. V lost 3 bases and J 5 bases, leaving 14 bases between the germline ends. In DNA form, the CDR3 reads TGTGCCAGCAGCTTTGGGATGGGAGTGGACGAGCAGTACTTC. Amino acid sequence: CASSFGMGVDEQYF.

The V gene is TRBV11-2, the J gene TRBJ1-1; TRBD1 is a possible D gene (5 bases). The CDR3 totals 14 residues. The germline V and J ends were trimmed by 2 bases and 4 bases, with 11 bases remaining between them. The germline V gene encodes CDR1 SGHAT and CDR2 FQNNGV. The CDR3 sequence is CASSLSLGGTEAFF. The CDR3 bases are TGTGCCAGCAGCTTATCCCTGGGGGGCACTGAAGCTTTCTTT.